The rows below give T cell receptor beta chains drawn from one sample of a study of OX40 agonist ivuxolimab in advanced cancers. The repertoire was sequenced with immunoSEQ multiplex PCR; TCRdb's copy has only in-frame clones and lacks some. The sample holds roughly 70,000 clones, more than 80% seen once. The material was CD4+ or CD8+ T cells sorted from blood, obtained in a trial of the OX40 agonist ivuxolimab. All receptors derive from an adult with an advanced solid tumor such as melanoma, head and neck, liver or kidney cancer. CDR3s include the opening cysteine and the closing phenylalanine or tryptophan. The D gene is left open where the match is weak. Size values are once, few and many counts, or a class for expanded clones, and some rows have none.

d_call: -
clone_size: once
v_call: TRBV6-5
j_call: TRBJ2-2
cdr3_nt: TGTGCCAGCAGTTACTCCATCCGGGAGACCGGGGAGCTGTTTTTT
cdr3_aa: CASSYSIRETGELFF

d_call: TRBD1
clone_size: -
v_call: TRBV2
j_call: TRBJ2-1
cdr3_nt: TGTGCCGGAGGAAAAGGGGGCGGATACAATGAGCAGTTCTTC
cdr3_aa: CAGGKGGGYNEQFF

d_call: TRBD1
clone_size: -
v_call: TRBV10-3
j_call: TRBJ2-3
cdr3_nt: TGTGCCATCACCACAGGGGGCGGATCAGATACGCAGTATTTT
cdr3_aa: CAITTGGGSDTQYF

d_call: -
clone_size: once
v_call: TRBV30
j_call: TRBJ1-3
cdr3_nt: TGTGCCTGGAGTGTAGCCCTCGCCAGCTCTGGAAACACCATATATTTT
cdr3_aa: CAWSVALASSGNTIYF

d_call: TRBD2
clone_size: -
v_call: TRBV11-3
j_call: TRBJ2-5
cdr3_nt: TGTGCCACCTCGAGAGGGAGGGCCGAGACCCAGTACTTC
cdr3_aa: CATSRGRAETQYF

d_call: -
clone_size: -
v_call: TRBV19
j_call: TRBJ1-1
cdr3_nt: TGTGCCAGTAGTATGGAGAGGCGGAACACTGAAGCTTTCTTT
cdr3_aa: CASSMERRNTEAFF

d_call: TRBD1
clone_size: -
v_call: TRBV4-2
j_call: TRBJ2-3
cdr3_nt: TGTGCCAGCAGCCACGATATGGGGCTCAGGGGGACAGATACGCAGTATTTT
cdr3_aa: CASSHDMGLRGTDTQYF

d_call: -
clone_size: -
v_call: TRBV2
j_call: TRBJ1-1
cdr3_nt: TGTGCCAGCAGTGGGGACGGGTACACTGAAGCTTTCTTT
cdr3_aa: CASSGDGYTEAFF

d_call: TRBD2
clone_size: -
v_call: TRBV19
j_call: TRBJ2-7
cdr3_nt: TGTGCCAGTAGTATCTTGGGGAGGGAGTCCTACGAGCAGTACTTC
cdr3_aa: CASSILGRESYEQYF

d_call: -
clone_size: -
v_call: TRBV27
j_call: TRBJ1-5
cdr3_nt: TGTGCCAGCAGTTTATCGGGGGGGGAGAATCAGCCCCAGCATTTT
cdr3_aa: CASSLSGGENQPQHF

d_call: TRBD1
clone_size: -
v_call: TRBV10-3
j_call: TRBJ2-7
cdr3_nt: TGTGCCATCAGTCGCAGGGAACAGGGGGGAACCTACGAGCAGTACTTC
cdr3_aa: CAISRREQGGTYEQYF

d_call: TRBD1
clone_size: few
v_call: TRBV7-9
j_call: TRBJ2-6
cdr3_nt: TGTGCCAGCAGCTCGAAATACGGACAGGGAGGTGGGGCCAACGTCCTGACTTTC
cdr3_aa: CASSSKYGQGGGANVLTF

d_call: TRBD1
clone_size: -
v_call: TRBV19
j_call: TRBJ2-2
cdr3_nt: TGTGCCAGTAACCCCCGACAGGGGGCGCTGACCGGGGAGCTGTTTTTT
cdr3_aa: CASNPRQGALTGELFF

d_call: -
clone_size: once
v_call: TRBV19
j_call: TRBJ2-1
cdr3_nt: TGTGCCAGTAGTTACGGGTCAGAAATAATAAGGAATTTGCAGTTCTTC
cdr3_aa: CASSYGSEIIRNLQFF

d_call: -
clone_size: -
v_call: TRBV6-4
j_call: TRBJ1-1
cdr3_nt: TGTGCCAGCAGGGTCCCCGACAGGTTGGAAACTGAAGCTTTCTTT
cdr3_aa: CASRVPDRLETEAFF

d_call: -
clone_size: -
v_call: TRBV2
j_call: TRBJ2-5
cdr3_nt: TGTGCCAGCAGTAGGGACCAACGGGGGACCCAGTACTTC
cdr3_aa: CASSRDQRGTQYF

d_call: -
clone_size: -
v_call: TRBV4-1
j_call: TRBJ2-3
cdr3_nt: TGCGCCAGCAGCCAAGCCCCCTCGCCAGATACGCAGTATTTT
cdr3_aa: CASSQAPSPDTQYF

d_call: -
clone_size: -
v_call: TRBV7-2
j_call: TRBJ1-5
cdr3_nt: TGTGCCAGCGGTTTTGGGTTTAGCAATCAGCCCCAGCATTTT
cdr3_aa: CASGFGFSNQPQHF

d_call: TRBD2
clone_size: -
v_call: TRBV7-2
j_call: TRBJ2-3
cdr3_nt: TGTGCCAGCAGCCCGAAGCGGGGGGGCGGCACAGATACGCAGTATTTT
cdr3_aa: CASSPKRGGGTDTQYF

d_call: -
clone_size: -
v_call: TRBV19
j_call: TRBJ1-6
cdr3_nt: TGTGCCAGTAGAAGGGGGAGAAATTCACCCCTCCACTTT
cdr3_aa: CASRRGRNSPLHF

d_call: -
clone_size: -
v_call: TRBV30
j_call: TRBJ1-1
cdr3_nt: TGTGCCTGGAGTGGGGCTTTGGGGGGCACTGAAGCTTTCTTT
cdr3_aa: CAWSGALGGTEAFF

d_call: TRBD1
clone_size: few
v_call: TRBV5-4
j_call: TRBJ1-4
cdr3_nt: TGTGCCACTATACCGGGACAGGGTCCCACTAATGAAAAACTGTTTTTT
cdr3_aa: CATIPGQGPTNEKLFF

d_call: -
clone_size: -
v_call: TRBV14
j_call: TRBJ2-7
cdr3_nt: TGTGCCAGCAGCCCCTGGGTGGGCAGTTACTACGAGCAGTACTTC
cdr3_aa: CASSPWVGSYYEQYF

d_call: -
clone_size: -
v_call: TRBV11-2
j_call: TRBJ2-7
cdr3_nt: TGTGCCAGCAGCTCTATACAGGGAACCTACGAGCAGTACTTC
cdr3_aa: CASSSIQGTYEQYF

d_call: -
clone_size: -
v_call: TRBV7-9
j_call: TRBJ1-2
cdr3_nt: TGTGCCAGCAGCTTAGAAGCCCAGCTGGGTGGCTACACCTTC
cdr3_aa: CASSLEAQLGGYTF

d_call: -
clone_size: -
v_call: TRBV18
j_call: TRBJ1-3
cdr3_nt: TGTGCCAGCTCACTGGCCGCCAACTCTGGAAACACCATATATTTT
cdr3_aa: CASSLAANSGNTIYF

d_call: -
clone_size: few
v_call: TRBV10-3
j_call: TRBJ1-6
cdr3_nt: TGTGCCATCAGCGACGGCCAGGGGATAACCTATAATTCACCCCTCCACTTT
cdr3_aa: CAISDGQGITYNSPLHF

d_call: TRBD1
clone_size: -
v_call: TRBV5-4
j_call: TRBJ1-1
cdr3_nt: TGTGCCAGCAGCCCAGGGACAGGGGGGATGAACACTGAAGCTTTCTTT
cdr3_aa: CASSPGTGGMNTEAFF

d_call: TRBD1
clone_size: -
v_call: TRBV5-4
j_call: TRBJ1-2
cdr3_nt: TGTGCCAGCAGCCCACAGGGGGGACATGGCTACACCTTC
cdr3_aa: CASSPQGGHGYTF

d_call: TRBD1
clone_size: few
v_call: TRBV12-5
j_call: TRBJ1-2
cdr3_nt: TGTGCTAGTGGTTTGGGGACAGGCCGTGGCTACACCTTC
cdr3_aa: CASGLGTGRGYTF

d_call: -
clone_size: -
v_call: TRBV7-2
j_call: TRBJ2-2
cdr3_nt: TGTGCCAGCAGCTTACAAACGAACACCGGGGAGCTGTTTTTT
cdr3_aa: CASSLQTNTGELFF

d_call: TRBD2
clone_size: -
v_call: TRBV18
j_call: TRBJ2-3
cdr3_nt: TGTGCCAGCTCGCCGCCGACTAGCGGGTGGATAGATACGCAGTATTTT
cdr3_aa: CASSPPTSGWIDTQYF

d_call: TRBD1
clone_size: many
v_call: TRBV6-6
j_call: TRBJ2-2
cdr3_nt: TGTGCCAGCAGGCCGACAGGGGCCACCGGGGAGCTGTTTTTT
cdr3_aa: CASRPTGATGELFF

d_call: -
clone_size: few
v_call: TRBV7-6
j_call: TRBJ2-1
cdr3_nt: TGTGCCAGCAGCTTTTGGGCGGGTTCGGGTAATGAGCAGTTCTTC
cdr3_aa: CASSFWAGSGNEQFF

d_call: -
clone_size: -
v_call: TRBV30
j_call: TRBJ2-7
cdr3_nt: TGTGCCTGGAACACGCCCCAGGGGCTCTACGAGCAGTACTTC
cdr3_aa: CAWNTPQGLYEQYF

d_call: TRBD1
clone_size: -
v_call: TRBV7-9
j_call: TRBJ1-2
cdr3_nt: TGTGCCAGCAGCTTAGCGATAGGGGGCAATGGCTACACCTTC
cdr3_aa: CASSLAIGGNGYTF

d_call: TRBD1
clone_size: many
v_call: TRBV29-1
j_call: TRBJ1-1
cdr3_nt: TGCAGCGTGGACGGACAGGGGAAAGCTTTCTTT
cdr3_aa: CSVDGQGKAFF

d_call: -
clone_size: -
v_call: TRBV29-1
j_call: TRBJ2-7
cdr3_nt: TGCAGCCCCGGTTGCGGCAGGGGTTCCTACGAGCAGTACTTC
cdr3_aa: CSPGCGRGSYEQYF

d_call: -
clone_size: -
v_call: TRBV19
j_call: TRBJ2-1
cdr3_nt: TGTGCCAGTAGTATAGATAGGGCGAGGGGAGATGAGCAGTTCTTC
cdr3_aa: CASSIDRARGDEQFF

d_call: -
clone_size: -
v_call: TRBV11-3
j_call: TRBJ2-1
cdr3_nt: TGTGCCAGCAGCGCCGACGGTGTCTACAATGAGCAGTTCTTC
cdr3_aa: CASSADGVYNEQFF

d_call: TRBD2
clone_size: -
v_call: TRBV5-4
j_call: TRBJ2-3
cdr3_nt: TGTGCCAGCAGCCAACTAGCGGCGGATACGCAGTATTTT
cdr3_aa: CASSQLAADTQYF

d_call: TRBD1
clone_size: -
v_call: TRBV7-9
j_call: TRBJ1-2
cdr3_nt: TGTGCCAGCAGCTTCAGACAGGGAGGTGGCTACACCTTC
cdr3_aa: CASSFRQGGGYTF

d_call: TRBD2
clone_size: -
v_call: TRBV5-1
j_call: TRBJ2-1
cdr3_nt: TGCGCCAGCAGCGTAGAGTTGCCTAGCGGAAACAATGAGCAGTTCTTC
cdr3_aa: CASSVELPSGNNEQFF

d_call: -
clone_size: -
v_call: TRBV19
j_call: TRBJ1-2
cdr3_nt: TGTGCCAGTAGTACGTCAGAGGGGTCTACGGGAGGCTACACCTTC
cdr3_aa: CASSTSEGSTGGYTF

d_call: -
clone_size: -
v_call: TRBV15
j_call: TRBJ1-2
cdr3_nt: TGTGCCACCAGCAGAGCTGGCAGGGAACGTGGCTACACCTTC
cdr3_aa: CATSRAGRERGYTF

d_call: -
clone_size: few
v_call: TRBV12-2
j_call: TRBJ1-2
cdr3_nt: TGTGCAAGTCGCACTCGGACAGGGAAGGATGGCTACACCTTC
cdr3_aa: CASRTRTGKDGYTF

d_call: -
clone_size: -
v_call: TRBV6-1
j_call: TRBJ2-7
cdr3_nt: TGTGCCAGCAGTGTCCGGGGGCACGACACCGAGCAGTACTTC
cdr3_aa: CASSVRGHDTEQYF

d_call: TRBD1
clone_size: few
v_call: TRBV19
j_call: TRBJ2-3
cdr3_nt: TGTGCCAGCGAAAGAGGGGGCCCATCACACACAGATACGCAGTATTTT
cdr3_aa: CASERGGPSHTDTQYF

d_call: -
clone_size: -
v_call: TRBV11-2
j_call: TRBJ2-1
cdr3_nt: TGTGCCAGCAGCTTGTCCGGGGATGAGCAGTTCTTC
cdr3_aa: CASSLSGDEQFF